This is a list of T cell receptor beta chains from one sample in a study of cytomegalovirus exposure and HLA in healthy donors. Profiled with immunoSEQ multiplex PCR; TCRdb holds only in-frame clones, not every one. The sample yields under 200,000 clones, roughly 84% seen once. Specimen: PBMCs. These receptors all stem from a boy between 2 and 10 years old in good health and CMV-seronegative. CDR3s leave out the opening cysteine and the closing phenylalanine or tryptophan.

J,V,CDR3
TRBJ2-7,TRBV27,ASSLNRRAYEQY
TRBJ2-7,TRBV5-5,ASSLVQGSYEQY
TRBJ2-7,TRBV19,ASSIGTVLYEQY
TRBJ2-7,TRBV7-9,ASSFAGLEYEQY
TRBJ1-1,TRBV27,ASFPIALNTEAF
TRBJ2-4,TRBV2,ASSGDPGTAAKNIQY
TRBJ1-2,TRBV5-1,ASRRQGRDYGYT
TRBJ1-2,TRBV27,ASGPVSTDSNYGYT
TRBJ2-5,TRBV18,ASSPLRETQY
TRBJ2-6,TRBV4-2,ASSQVLAGGPGANVLT
TRBJ2-7,TRBV5-4,ASSLGRGGSEQY
TRBJ1-1,TRBV18,ASSLRTGTGTYMNTEAF
TRBJ2-2,TRBV10-3,ANTEGLHTGELF
TRBJ1-4,TRBV6-6,ASSIRDMANEKLF
TRBJ2-2,TRBV1,TSSHPGLAGDPNPGELF
.,TRBV28,ASSLGLAGYEQY
TRBJ1-4,TRBV25-1,ASSEWEGNEKLF
TRBJ2-3,TRBV28,ASSRDTQY
TRBJ1-1,TRBV5-6,ASSLWGGGTEAF
TRBJ2-7,TRBV28,ASNTLGTGVAEQY
TRBJ2-6,TRBV28,ASSLSSTGAASGANVLT
TRBJ2-5,TRBV4-1,ASSQDPPFSGRAETQY
TRBJ1-5,TRBV6-5,ASSFLGVSNQPQH
TRBJ2-7,TRBV27,ASSLAGASSYEQY
TRBJ2-3,TRBV5-4,ASSSPRQGDSTDTQY
TRBJ1-6,TRBV5-5,ASSLWANSPLH
TRBJ1-3,TRBV6-5,ASSSRVGWSGNTIY
TRBJ2-7,TRBV30,AWSAPRTELPYEQY
TRBJ2-2,TRBV19,ASSGGVDTGELF
TRBJ2-7,TRBV30,AWTRDRFILRGDYEQY
TRBJ2-7,TRBV5-6,ASSKYRDPTYEQY
TRBJ2-7,TRBV2,ASSLTGEQY
TRBJ1-1,TRBV19,ASSIKGVTEAF
TRBJ1-5,TRBV28,ASSQAGGPVWNQPQH
TRBJ2-7,TRBV9,ASSVEAERDEQY
TRBJ1-4,TRBV7-9,ASSLTRLKNEKLF
TRBJ1-1,TRBV6-8,ASSLVNTEAF
TRBJ1-5,TRBV19,ASTFDRGGKTNQYQPQH
TRBJ1-1,TRBV5-1,ASSLGTQGINTEAF
TRBJ2-2,TRBV5-1,ASGELTGAGELF
TRBJ1-1,TRBV18,ASSPLSGQGTEAF
TRBJ1-2,TRBV10-3,AISVTLKAGNYGYT
TRBJ1-4,TRBV7-9,ASSFPGINEKLF
TRBJ2-7,TRBV9,ASSATSGRSYEQY
TRBJ1-4,TRBV27,ASSPGWDRGFMKELF
TRBJ2-1,TRBV7-2,ASSLMTGVEQF
TRBJ2-7,TRBV5-6,ASSLAGVDEQY
TRBJ1-2,TRBV9,ASSEDRNYGYT
TRBJ1-4,TRBV6-1,ASSGDREGEKLF
TRBJ2-6,TRBV7-2,ASSLEAAGANVLT
TRBJ2-5,TRBV9,ASSTVTSGSLETQY
TRBJ1-2,TRBV6-5,ASSRSSVGYGYT
TRBJ2-5,TRBV2,ASAREKAQY